The clone carrying this TCR beta chain was seen ten or more times. Antigen unknown. The sample's time point: newly diagnosed GD, antithyroid drugs for less than 3 months. PBMC-extracted RNA yielded the TCR library. Construction of the TCR beta libraries employed iRepertoire HTBI primers in conjunction with Arm-PCR of CDR3 regions. TCRdb recomputed calls from the multiplex PCR reads with MiXCR, one row per CDR3 protein. The repertoire includes 350,000 to 550,000 distinct CDR3 sequences, around 15% of them detected once, and 20% to 25% sits in the top ten. This CDR3 spans 13 amino acids. V dropped 6 bases and J dropped 5 bases, with 17 bases sitting between them. The germline V gene encodes CDR1 DFQATT and CDR2 SNEGSKA (reference sequence). The sample comes from a study of regulatory T cells in long-lasting Graves disease. General study results and limits: Persistent patients had a count of shared public clonotypes (approximately 2,700) that exceeded that of new patients (almost 1,000). The study examined only peripheral blood, not thyroid tissue.

The data were also submitted as part of a second study, on T cells in Graves' hyperthyroidism and ophthalmopathy. That report notes: Stable Graves' hyperthyroidism meant no ophthalmopathy progression within 18 months. Progression to ophthalmopathy was predicted a median of approximately 6.4 months early.

The clonotype comes from a young woman with Graves disease. The gene calls are TRBV20-1 and TRBJ2-7; TRBD2 is a possible D gene (5 bases). The source material was peripheral blood mononuclear cells (PBMCs), sampled at new diagnosis, from a patient treated with antithyroid drugs. The CDR3 nucleotides are TGCAGTGCCCCATGGCGGTCCGGGAACGAGCAGTACTTC. It is translated as CSAPWRSGNEQYF.